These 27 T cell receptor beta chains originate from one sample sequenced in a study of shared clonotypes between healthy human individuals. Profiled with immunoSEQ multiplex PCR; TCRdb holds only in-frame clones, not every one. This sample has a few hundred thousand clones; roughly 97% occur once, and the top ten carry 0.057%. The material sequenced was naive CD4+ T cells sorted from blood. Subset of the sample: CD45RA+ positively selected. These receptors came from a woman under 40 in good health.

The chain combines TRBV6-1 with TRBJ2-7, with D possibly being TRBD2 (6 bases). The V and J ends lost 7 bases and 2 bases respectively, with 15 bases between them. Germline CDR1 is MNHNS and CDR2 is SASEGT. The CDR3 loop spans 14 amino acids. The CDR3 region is CASKGLAHTYEQYF. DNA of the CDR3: TGTGCCAGCAAAGGGCTAGCGCATACCTACGAGCAGTACTTC.

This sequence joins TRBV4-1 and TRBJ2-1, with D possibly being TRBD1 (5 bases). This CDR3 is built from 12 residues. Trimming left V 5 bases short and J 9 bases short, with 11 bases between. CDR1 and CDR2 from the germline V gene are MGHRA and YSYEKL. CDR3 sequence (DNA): TGCGCCAGCAGCACCCGACAGACTGAGCAGTTCTTC. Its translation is CASSTRQTEQFF.

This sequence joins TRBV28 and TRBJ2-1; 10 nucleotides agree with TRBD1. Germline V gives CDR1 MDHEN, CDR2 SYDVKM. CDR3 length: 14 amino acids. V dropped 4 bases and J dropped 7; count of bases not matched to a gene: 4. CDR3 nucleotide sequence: TGTGCCAGCAGTTCGGGACAGGGGTTAAATGAGCAGTTCTTC. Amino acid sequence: CASSSGQGLNEQFF.

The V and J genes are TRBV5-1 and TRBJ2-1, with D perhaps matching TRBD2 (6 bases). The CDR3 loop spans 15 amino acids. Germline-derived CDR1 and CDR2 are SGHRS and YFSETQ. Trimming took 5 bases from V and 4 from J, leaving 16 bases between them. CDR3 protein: CASRGGGNTYNEQFF. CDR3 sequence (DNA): TGCGCCAGCAGGGGTGGGGGGAATACGTACAATGAGCAGTTCTTC.

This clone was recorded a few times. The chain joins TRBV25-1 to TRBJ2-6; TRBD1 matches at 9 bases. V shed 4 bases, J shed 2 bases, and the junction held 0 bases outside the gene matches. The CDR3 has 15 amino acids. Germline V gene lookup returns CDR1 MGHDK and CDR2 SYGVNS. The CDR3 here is CASSGTGAGANVLTF. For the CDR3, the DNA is TGTGCCAGCAGTGGGACAGGGGCTGGGGCCAACGTCCTGACTTTC.

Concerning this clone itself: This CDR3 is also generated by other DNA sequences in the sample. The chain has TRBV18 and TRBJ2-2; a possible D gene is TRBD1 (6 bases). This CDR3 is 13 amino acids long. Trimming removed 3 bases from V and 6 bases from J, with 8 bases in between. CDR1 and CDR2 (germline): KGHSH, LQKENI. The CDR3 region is CASSPQGSGELFF. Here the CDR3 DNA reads TGTGCCAGCTCACCTCAGGGGTCCGGGGAGCTGTTTTTT.

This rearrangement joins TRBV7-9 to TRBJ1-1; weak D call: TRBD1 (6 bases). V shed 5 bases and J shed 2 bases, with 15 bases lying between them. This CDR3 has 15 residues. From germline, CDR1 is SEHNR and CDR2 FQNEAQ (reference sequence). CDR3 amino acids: CASSVPGTINTEAFF. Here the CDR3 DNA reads TGTGCCAGCAGCGTCCCCGGGACAATTAACACTGAAGCTTTCTTT.

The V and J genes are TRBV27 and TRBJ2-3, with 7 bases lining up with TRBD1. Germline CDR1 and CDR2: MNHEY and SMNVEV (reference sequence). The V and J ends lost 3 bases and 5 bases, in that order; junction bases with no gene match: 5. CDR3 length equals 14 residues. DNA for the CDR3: TGTGCCAGCAGTTTGACAGGGAATGTAGATACGCAGTATTTT. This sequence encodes CASSLTGNVDTQYF.

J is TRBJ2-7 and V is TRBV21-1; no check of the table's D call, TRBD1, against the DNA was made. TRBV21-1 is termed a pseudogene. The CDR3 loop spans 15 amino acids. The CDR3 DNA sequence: TGTGCCAGCAGCAAAGGATGGGGGCAGAAGTACGAGCAGTACTTC. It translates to CASSKGWGQKYEQYF.

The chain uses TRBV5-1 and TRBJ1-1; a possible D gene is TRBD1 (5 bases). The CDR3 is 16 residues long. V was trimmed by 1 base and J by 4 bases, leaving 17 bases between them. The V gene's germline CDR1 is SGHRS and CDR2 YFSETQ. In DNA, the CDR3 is TGCGCCAGCAGCTTGTCAGGACACTCGAGGAGCACTGAAGCTTTCTTT. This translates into CASSLSGHSRSTEAFF.

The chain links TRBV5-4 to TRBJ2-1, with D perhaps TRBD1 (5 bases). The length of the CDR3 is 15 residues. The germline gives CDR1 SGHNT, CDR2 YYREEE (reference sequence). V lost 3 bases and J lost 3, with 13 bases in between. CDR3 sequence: CASSYLGANYNEQFF. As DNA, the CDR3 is TGTGCCAGCAGCTACCTAGGGGCAAACTACAATGAGCAGTTCTTC. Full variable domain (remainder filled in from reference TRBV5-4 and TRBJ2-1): ETGVTQSPTHLIKTRGQQVTLRCSSQSGHNTVSWYQQALGQGPQFIFQYYREEENGRGNFPPRFSGLQFPNYSSELNVNALELDDSALYLCASSYLGANYNEQFFGPGTRLTVL.

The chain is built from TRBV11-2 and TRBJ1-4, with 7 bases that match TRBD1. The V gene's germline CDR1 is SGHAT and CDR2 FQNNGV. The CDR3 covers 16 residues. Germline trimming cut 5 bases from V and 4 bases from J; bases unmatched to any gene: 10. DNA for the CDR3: TGTGCCAGCAGCCCCCGGAGAGGGGGCATTAATGAAAAACTGTTTTTT. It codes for CASSPRRGGINEKLFF.

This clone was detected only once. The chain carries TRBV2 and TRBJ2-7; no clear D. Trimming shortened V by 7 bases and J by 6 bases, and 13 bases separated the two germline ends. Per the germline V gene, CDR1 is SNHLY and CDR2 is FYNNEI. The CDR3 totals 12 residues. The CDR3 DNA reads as TGTGCCAGCAATACGGTATCTCGCGAGCAGTACTTC. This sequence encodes CASNTVSREQYF.

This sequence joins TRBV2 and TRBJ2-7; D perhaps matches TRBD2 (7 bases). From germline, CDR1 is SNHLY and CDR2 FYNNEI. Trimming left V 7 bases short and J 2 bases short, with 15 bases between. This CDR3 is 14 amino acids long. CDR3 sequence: CASTRGGGTYEQYF. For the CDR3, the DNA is TGTGCCAGCACGCGGGGCGGGGGCACCTACGAGCAGTACTTC.

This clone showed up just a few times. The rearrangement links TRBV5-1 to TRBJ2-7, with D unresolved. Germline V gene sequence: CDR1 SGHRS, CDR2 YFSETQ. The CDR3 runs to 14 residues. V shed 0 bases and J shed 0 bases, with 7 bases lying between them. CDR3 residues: CASSLDGYSYEQYF. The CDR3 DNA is TGCGCCAGCAGCTTGGACGGATACTCCTACGAGCAGTACTTC.

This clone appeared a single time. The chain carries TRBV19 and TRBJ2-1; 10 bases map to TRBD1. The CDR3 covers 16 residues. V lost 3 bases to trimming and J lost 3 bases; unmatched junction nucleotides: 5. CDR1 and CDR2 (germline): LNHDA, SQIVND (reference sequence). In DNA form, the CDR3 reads TGTGCCAGTAGTATCACACGGACAGGGGGCTACAATGAGCAGTTCTTC. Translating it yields CASSITRTGGYNEQFF.

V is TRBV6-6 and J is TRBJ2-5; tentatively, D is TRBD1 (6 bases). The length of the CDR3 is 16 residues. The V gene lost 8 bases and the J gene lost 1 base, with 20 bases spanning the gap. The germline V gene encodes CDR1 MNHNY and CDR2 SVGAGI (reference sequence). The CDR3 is CASSRGGSSTQETQYF. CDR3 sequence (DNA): TGTGCCAGCTCCAGGGGCGGCAGTTCGACCCAAGAGACCCAGTACTTC.

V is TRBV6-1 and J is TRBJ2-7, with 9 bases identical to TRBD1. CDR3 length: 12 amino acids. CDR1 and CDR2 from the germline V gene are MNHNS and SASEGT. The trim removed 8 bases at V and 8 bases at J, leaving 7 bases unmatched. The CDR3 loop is CASGGQGKKQYF. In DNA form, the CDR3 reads TGTGCCAGCGGAGGACAGGGGAAGAAGCAGTACTTC.

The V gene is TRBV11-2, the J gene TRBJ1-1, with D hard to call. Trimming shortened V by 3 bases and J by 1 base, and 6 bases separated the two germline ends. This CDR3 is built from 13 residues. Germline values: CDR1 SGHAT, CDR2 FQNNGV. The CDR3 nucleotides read TGTGCCAGCAGCTTTACTGGGAACACTGAAGCTTTCTTT. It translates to CASSFTGNTEAFF.

The CDR3 coding sequence is TGTGCCAGCAGCTTCTCCCTATCCCCAGATACGCAGTATTTT. Encoded protein: CASSFSLSPDTQYF. The rearrangement links TRBV7-9 to TRBJ2-3; D gene ambiguous. CDR1 is SEHNR and CDR2 is FQNEAQ in the germline V gene (reference sequence). The CDR3 has 14 residues. V gave up 3 bases and J gave up 4 bases, with 11 bases separating them.

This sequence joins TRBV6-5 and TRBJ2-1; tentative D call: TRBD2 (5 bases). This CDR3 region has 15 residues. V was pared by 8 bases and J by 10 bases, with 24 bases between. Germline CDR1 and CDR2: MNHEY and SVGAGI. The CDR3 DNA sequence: TGTGCCAGCCGCCTCCGGGGAAGCCCCAATGTGGAGCAGTTCTTC. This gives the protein CASRLRGSPNVEQFF.

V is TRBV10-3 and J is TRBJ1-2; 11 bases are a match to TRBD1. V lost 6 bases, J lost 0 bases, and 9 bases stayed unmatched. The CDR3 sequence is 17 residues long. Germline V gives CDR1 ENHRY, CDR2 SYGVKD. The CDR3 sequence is CAIRSGTGGLANYGYTF. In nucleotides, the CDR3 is TGTGCCATCAGATCCGGGACAGGGGGTTTAGCTAACTATGGCTACACCTTC.

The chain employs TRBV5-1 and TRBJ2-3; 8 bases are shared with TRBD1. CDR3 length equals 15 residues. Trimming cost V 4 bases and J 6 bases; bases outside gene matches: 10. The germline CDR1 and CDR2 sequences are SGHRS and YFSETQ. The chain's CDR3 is CASSGGTGLGDTQYF. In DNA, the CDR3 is TGCGCCAGCAGCGGGGGGACAGGTCTAGGGGATACGCAGTATTTT.

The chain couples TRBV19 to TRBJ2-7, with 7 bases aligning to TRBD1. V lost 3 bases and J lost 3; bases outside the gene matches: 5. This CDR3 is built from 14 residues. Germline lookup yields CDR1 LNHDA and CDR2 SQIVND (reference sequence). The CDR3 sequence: CASSIRQGYYEQYF. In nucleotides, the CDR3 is TGTGCCAGTAGTATTCGACAGGGTTACTACGAGCAGTACTTC.

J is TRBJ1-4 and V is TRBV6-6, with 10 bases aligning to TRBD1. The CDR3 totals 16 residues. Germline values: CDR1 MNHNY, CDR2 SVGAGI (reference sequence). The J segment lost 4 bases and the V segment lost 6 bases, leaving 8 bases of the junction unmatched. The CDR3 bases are TGTGCCAGCAGCCTCGGGACAGGGGCGAATAATGAAAAACTGTTTTTT. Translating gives CASSLGTGANNEKLFF.

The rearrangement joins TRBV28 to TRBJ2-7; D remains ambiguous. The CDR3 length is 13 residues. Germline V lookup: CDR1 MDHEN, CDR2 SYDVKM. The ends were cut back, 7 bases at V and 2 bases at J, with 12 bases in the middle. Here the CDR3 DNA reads TGTGCCAGCACCTTGCCTGAAACCTACGAGCAGTACTTC. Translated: CASTLPETYEQYF.

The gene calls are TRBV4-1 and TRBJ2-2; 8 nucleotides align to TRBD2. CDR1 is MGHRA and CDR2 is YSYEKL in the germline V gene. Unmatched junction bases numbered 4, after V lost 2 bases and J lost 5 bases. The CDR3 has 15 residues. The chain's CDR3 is CASSQQTSVTGELFF. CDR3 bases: TGCGCCAGCAGCCAACAGACTAGCGTTACCGGGGAGCTGTTTTTT.